The 15 T cell receptor beta chains below come from one sample, sequenced in a study of T cell repertoires in cytomegalovirus infection. MiXCR, applied by TCRdb to the reads, yields one record per CDR3 protein. The data show roughly 730,000 distinct CDR3 sequences, with 30% to 35% seen just once and 18% held by the top ten. These TCRs are of unknown antigen specificity. Sequencing was performed on cultured PBMCs, taken from culture after CMV antigen stimulation. The source of these receptors is a human donor in good health (CMV status not recorded). Some clones in this sample may be carry-over from other donors' samples.

Written as DNA, the CDR3 is TGTGCCACCGCGAGGGCAGCGGGGAGCACAGATACGCAGTATTTT. Encoded protein: CATARAAGSTDTQYF. The chain joins TRBV24-1 to TRBJ2-3, with 7 bases matching TRBD2. Trimming cost V 9 bases and J 0 bases; bases outside gene matches: 8. The CDR3 is 15 residues long. The germline gives CDR1 KGHDR, CDR2 SFDVKD.

The genes are TRBV10-3 and TRBJ1-4, with D hard to call. V was pared by 3 bases and J by 4 bases, with 12 bases between. CDR1 ENHRY and CDR2 SYGVKD come from the germline V gene. The CDR3 extends over 15 amino acids. The CDR3 loop reads CAISDPDGVNEKLFF. Here the CDR3 DNA reads TGTGCCATCAGTGATCCCGACGGGGTTAATGAAAAACTGTTTTTT.

This clonotype was observed a handful of times. The rearrangement uses TRBV7-2 and TRBJ2-5; 7 bases are a match to TRBD1. The germline V gene encodes CDR1 SGHTA and CDR2 FQGNSA. CDR3 size: 14 residues. Trimming removed 5 bases from V and 4 bases from J; junction bases left unmatched: 7. CDR3 sequence: CASSPYRGGETQYF. Here the CDR3 DNA reads TGTGCCAGCAGCCCGTACAGGGGTGGAGAGACCCAGTACTTC.

This clonotype was seen more than once but under ten times. CDR3 in DNA: TGTGCCAGCAGCCATCGGTACCTCATCGGCGCAGATACGCAGTATTTT. Translated, it gives CASSHRYLIGADTQYF. The genes are TRBV3-1 and TRBJ2-3; D is undetermined. The V gene's germline CDR1 is LGHDT and CDR2 YNNKEL (reference sequence). The CDR3 has 16 residues. V was shortened by 3 bases and J by 4 bases, with 17 bases between the two germline ends.

The rearrangement uses TRBV27 and TRBJ2-1, with D possibly called TRBD1 or TRBD2 (5 bases each). Germline CDR1 is MNHEY and CDR2 is SMNVEV (reference sequence). Trimming left V 6 bases short and J 5 bases short, with 11 bases between. CDR3 length: 13 amino acids. The CDR3 reads CASSLGTHNEQFF. CDR3 DNA sequence: TGTGCCAGCAGCCTAGGGACGCACAATGAGCAGTTCTTC.

The sample holds a few counts of this clonotype. The rearrangement uses TRBV7-9 and TRBJ1-3; the D is unclear. CDR3 length equals 18 residues. Trimming removed 5 bases from V and 0 bases from J, with 20 bases in between. The germline V gene encodes CDR1 SEHNR and CDR2 FQNEAQ (reference sequence). The CDR3 region has the DNA TGTGCCAGCAGCCCAGGTCTCGACTTGGTCTTCTCTGGAAACACCATATATTTT. Translating gives CASSPGLDLVFSGNTIYF.

This sequence joins TRBV7-8 and TRBJ2-1; perhaps TRBD1 as D (6 bases). Germline CDR1 is SGHVS and CDR2 is FQNEAQ. The CDR3 runs 16 residues. V was shortened by 5 bases and J by 9 bases, with 23 bases between the two germline ends. Here the CDR3 reads CASSGTRWGPYGEQFF. CDR3 in DNA: TGTGCCAGCAGCGGGACAAGGTGGGGACCTTATGGTGAGCAGTTCTTC. Full variable domain (outside the CDR3, taken from reference TRBV7-8 and TRBJ2-1): GAGVSQSPRYKVAKRGQDVALRCDPISGHVSLFWYQQALGQGPEFLTYFQNEAQLDKSGLPSDRFFAERPEGSVSTLKIQRTQQEDSAVYLCASSGTRWGPYGEQFFGPGTRLTVL.

This clonotype showed up many times. The rearrangement uses TRBV7-6 and TRBJ1-3; no definite D call. Germline CDR1 SGHVS, CDR2 FNYEAQ. Trimming cost V 4 bases and J 1 base, with 8 bases left between them. This CDR3 region has 14 residues. The CDR3 protein is CASSWSDSGNTIYF. The CDR3 DNA is TGTGCCAGCAGCTGGTCGGATTCTGGAAACACCATATATTTT.

This clonotype has a handful of counts. The V gene is TRBV12-3 or TRBV12-4, the J gene TRBJ2-5, with TRBD2 matching over 10 bases. CDR3 length equals 14 residues. The trim removed 5 bases at V and 5 bases at J, leaving 5 bases unmatched. The CDR3 DNA reads as TGTGCCAGCAGTCTTCTAGCGGGGGATGAGACCCAGTACTTC. This translates into CASSLLAGDETQYF.

The sample holds many counts of this clonotype. The rearrangement links TRBV12-3 or TRBV12-4 to TRBJ1-4; possibly TRBD1 for D (5 bases). CDR3 length: 12 amino acids. The germline V and J ends were trimmed by 3 bases and 8 bases, with 7 bases remaining between them. CDR3 sequence (DNA): TGTGCCAGCAGTTTTGGGGGAGAAAAACTGTTTTTT. This codes for CASSFGGEKLFF.

The CDR3 DNA follows: TGTGCCAGCGGGACTAGCGGGAGGACATTTTACGAGCAGTACTTC. This codes for CASGTSGRTFYEQYF. The V call is TRBV6-1, the J call TRBJ2-7; 15 positions agree with TRBD2. CDR3 length equals 15 residues. Germline CDR1 MNHNS, CDR2 SASEGT. V lost 8 bases to trimming and J lost 4 bases; unmatched junction nucleotides: 6.

The chain carries TRBV30 and TRBJ2-1; D perhaps matches TRBD2 (5 bases). Per germline, CDR1 GTSNPN and CDR2 SVGIG (reference sequence). This CDR3 comprises 14 residues. Trimming took 2 bases from V and 4 from J, leaving 12 bases between them. The CDR3 bases are TGTGCCTGGAGTCTCGAGCGGCTTTACAATGAGCAGTTCTTC. This encodes CAWSLERLYNEQFF.

V gene TRBV10-3 combines with J gene TRBJ2-6; TRBD1 aligns across 7 bases. V lost 5 bases and J lost 0; bases outside the gene matches: 7. CDR1 is ENHRY and CDR2 is SYGVKD in the germline V gene. The CDR3 runs to 17 residues. CDR3 coding DNA: TGTGCCATCAGTCCGACAGGGTTGGGCTCTGGGGCCAACGTCCTGACTTTC. Translated: CAISPTGLGSGANVLTF.

The J gene is TRBJ2-7, the V gene TRBV6-6; perhaps D is TRBD1 or TRBD2 (5 bases each). This CDR3 has 12 residues. CDR1 MNHNY and CDR2 SVGAGI come from the germline V gene (reference sequence). V lost 9 bases, J lost 3 bases, and 12 bases lay in between. CDR3 protein: CASPGRNYEQYF. DNA for the CDR3: TGTGCCAGTCCGGGACGCAACTACGAGCAGTACTTC.

This clonotype showed up just a few times. This chain connects TRBV10-3 to TRBJ2-7, with 9 bases matching TRBD1. J was trimmed by 6 bases and V by 4 bases; bases with no gene match: 7. The CDR3 is 14 amino acids. Germline CDR1 and CDR2: ENHRY and SYGVKD. In DNA, the CDR3 is TGTGCCATCAGTGCCGGGACAGGGAATGTCGAGCAGTACTTC. Translation: CAISAGTGNVEQYF.